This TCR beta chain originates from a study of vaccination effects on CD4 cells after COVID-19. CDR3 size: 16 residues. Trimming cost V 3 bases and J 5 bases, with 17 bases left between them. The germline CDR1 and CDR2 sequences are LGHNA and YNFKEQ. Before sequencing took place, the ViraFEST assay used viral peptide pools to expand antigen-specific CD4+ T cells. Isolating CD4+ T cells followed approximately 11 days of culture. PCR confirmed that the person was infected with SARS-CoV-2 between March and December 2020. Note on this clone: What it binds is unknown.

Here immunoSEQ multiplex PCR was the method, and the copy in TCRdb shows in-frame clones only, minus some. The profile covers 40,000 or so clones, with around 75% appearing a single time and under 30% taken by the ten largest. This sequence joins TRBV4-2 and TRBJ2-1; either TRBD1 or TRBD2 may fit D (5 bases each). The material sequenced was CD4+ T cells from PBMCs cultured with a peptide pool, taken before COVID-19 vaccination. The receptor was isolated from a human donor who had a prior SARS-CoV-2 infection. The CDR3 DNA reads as TGTGCCAGCAGCCACCCCTGGGACGAGATTAACAATGAGCAGTTCTTC. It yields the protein CASSHPWDEINNEQFF.